This T cell receptor (beta chain) derives from a study of shared clonotypes between healthy human individuals. Some clones are missing from TCRdb's copy, which holds only in-frame ones; the method was immunoSEQ multiplex PCR. Of more than 2 million clones listed, roughly 95% are singletons. This CDR3 contains 14 residues. Germline lookup yields CDR1 KGHSH and CDR2 LQKENI. Trimming stripped 4 bases from V and 4 bases from J, with 11 bases between. Donors, healthy HIV-negative adults, lacked recent acute infections or vaccinations. Into CD45RA+ naive and CD45RA-negative memory subsets, the CD4+ cells were split.

This receptor was identified in a man aged 18 to 35 in good health. The sample was naive CD4+ T cells sorted from blood. Specified subset: CD45RA+ positively selected. The rearrangement uses TRBV18 and TRBJ1-3, with D tentatively TRBD1 (5 bases). In DNA form, the CDR3 reads TGTGCCAGCTCACAAGGGACTGGAGGAAACACCATATATTTT. This codes for CASSQGTGGNTIYF.